This T cell receptor beta chain originates from a study of blood T cell repertoires in COVID-19. Across the study: Samples taken during acute and convalescent COVID-19 were collected in the United States, Italy and Spain.

V lost 1 base and J 6 bases, leaving 12 bases between the germline ends. Per germline, CDR1 SGHTA and CDR2 FQGNSA. This CDR3 has 14 amino acids. Sequenced by immunoSEQ multiplex PCR; TCRdb stores in-frame clones only, minus some. In the table there are more than 250,000 clones, more than 75% of which are singletons. This clone has more than one count but fewer than ten. This clonotype was obtained from a woman between 25 and 40 years old who had recovered from COVID-19. The rearrangement joins TRBV7-2 to TRBJ1-2, with D tentatively TRBD1 (6 bases). Source material: peripheral blood. CDR3 nucleotides: TGTGCCAGCAGCTTAGGAGAGGGGGGGCATGGCTACACCTTC. It is translated as CASSLGEGGHGYTF.